The 27 T cell receptor beta chains below all came from one sample that was sequenced in a study of T cells in Graves' hyperthyroidism and ophthalmopathy. Using RNA transcripts as the source, TCR beta CDR3 regions were amplified. Primed by the HTBI set, a first-round RT-PCR was run on the TCR CDR3. TCRdb re-called the multiplex PCR reads through MiXCR, storing one row per CDR3 protein. The sample consists of some 350,000 distinct CDR3 sequences, roughly 15% of them appearing once. Sequences were obtained from blood. The receptors here all came from a woman aged 55-70 years with Graves' ophthalmopathy.

This clonotype occurred many times. The chain carries TRBV28 and TRBJ2-7; 15 nucleotides align to TRBD2. The CDR3 is 19 residues long. V lost 5 bases, J lost 0 bases, and 11 bases stayed unmatched. Germline V lookup: CDR1 MDHEN, CDR2 SYDVKM. CDR3 region: CASSLYLGLAGGSSYEQYF. In nucleotides, the CDR3 is TGTGCCAGCAGTCTATATCTGGGACTAGCGGGAGGATCCTCCTACGAGCAGTACTTC.

This clonotype appeared many times. CDR3 sequence reads: CAWSPGTSYNEQFF. DNA of the CDR3: TGTGCCTGGAGTCCTGGGACTTCCTACAATGAGCAGTTCTTC. The V and J genes are TRBV30 and TRBJ2-1, with a weak D call TRBD2 (6 bases). CDR1 GTSNPN and CDR2 SVGIG come from the germline V gene (reference sequence). CDR3 length: 14 residues. The ends were cut back, 2 bases at V and 1 base at J, with 9 bases in the middle.

There are many counts of this clonotype. J is TRBJ2-1 and V is TRBV5-6, with 9 bases lining up with TRBD2. After removal of 4 bases from V and 4 bases from J, the junction contained 9 bases not matched to a gene. CDR1 SGHDT and CDR2 YYEEEE come from the germline V gene. The CDR3 has 16 amino acids. The CDR3 sequence: CASSLAGRGDYNEQFF. The CDR3 bases are TGTGCCAGCAGCCTAGCGGGGAGGGGAGATTACAATGAGCAGTTCTTC. The variable domain in full, with the rest retrieved from reference TRBV5-6 and TRBJ2-1, is DAGVTQSPTHLIKTRGQQVTLRCSPKSGHDTVSWYQQALGQGPQFIFQYYEEEERQRGNFPDRFSGHQFPNYSSELNVNALLLGDSALYLCASSLAGRGDYNEQFFGPGTRLTVL.

In its sample, this clonotype was seen many times. The chain links TRBV4-1 to TRBJ1-1, with TRBD1 identical over 7 bases. CDR1 and CDR2 (germline): MGHRA, YSYEKL. This CDR3 has 15 amino acids. Unmatched junction bases numbered 3, after V lost 1 base and J lost 1 base. DNA for the CDR3: TGCGCCAGCAGCCAAGTCACAGGGGCGAACACTGAAGCTTTCTTT. Amino acids: CASSQVTGANTEAFF.

This clonotype appeared many times. The J gene is TRBJ1-1, the V gene TRBV5-1; D may be TRBD1 (6 bases). The germline V and J ends were trimmed by 4 bases and 9 bases, with 25 bases remaining between them. This CDR3 is 16 amino acids long. The germline V gene has CDR1 SGHRS and CDR2 YFSETQ. The CDR3 reads CASSASVTGLSEKAFF. DNA for the CDR3: TGCGCCAGCAGCGCATCAGTCACAGGGTTATCGGAGAAAGCTTTCTTT.

This clonotype was found many times. V usage is TRBV7-3 and J usage is TRBJ1-1; TRBD1 might be the D (6 bases). V lost 3 bases and J 2 bases, leaving 10 bases between the germline ends. This CDR3 comprises 14 residues. Per germline, CDR1 SGHTA and CDR2 FQGTGA. DNA of the CDR3: TGTGCCAGCAGCTTTCAGGGGACTAACACTGAAGCTTTCTTT. This sequence encodes CASSFQGTNTEAFF.

This clonotype showed up just a few times. The chain uses TRBV6-1 and TRBJ1-5; D is possibly TRBD1 (6 bases). The V and J ends lost 6 bases and 1 base respectively, with 13 bases between them. Germline assignment: CDR1 MNHNS and CDR2 SASEGT. The length of the CDR3 is 15 residues. The CDR3 sequence is CASSTGYSSNQPQHF. As DNA, the CDR3 is TGTGCCAGCAGCACAGGGTACAGCAGCAATCAGCCCCAGCATTTT.

This clonotype has at least ten counts. This chain joins TRBV20-1 and TRBJ2-7; the D call may be TRBD1 or TRBD2 (6 bases each). V lost 4 bases to trimming and J lost 6 bases, with 10 bases between them. The CDR3 consists of 11 residues. Germline V gene data show CDR1 as DFQATT and CDR2 as SNEGSKA (reference sequence). The CDR3 here is CSATRGVEQYF. The CDR3, as DNA: TGCAGTGCTACGAGGGGGGTCGAGCAGTACTTC.

For this clonotype: Being one base from a much bigger clone, this may be a read error. This chain links TRBV3-1 with TRBJ2-2; a weak D match, TRBD2 (5 bases). The CDR3 is 14 amino acids. Deletions cut 8 bases from V and 6 bases from J, with 16 bases between. The germline V gene has CDR1 LGHDT and CDR2 YNNKEL (reference sequence). CDR3 in amino acids: CASESGRNAGELFF. The CDR3 nucleotides read TGTGCCAGCGAAAGCGGACGCAACGCCGGGGAGCTGTTTTTT.

In this sample, this clonotype turned up a few times. CDR3 DNA sequence: TGCAGTGCTAGAGGGGACGTTAATCAGCCCCAGCATTTT. Its translation: CSARGDVNQPQHF. This rearrangement joins TRBV20-1 to TRBJ1-5, with TRBD1 as a possible D gene (5 bases). Trimming took 1 base from V and 4 from J, leaving 8 bases between them. This CDR3 is built from 13 residues. The germline V gene has CDR1 DFQATT and CDR2 SNEGSKA (reference sequence).

In this sample, this clonotype turned up many times. V and J are TRBV2 and TRBJ2-7; no reliable D call. V shed 0 bases and J shed 3 bases, with 15 bases lying between them. The CDR3 is 16 residues long. Germline V lookup: CDR1 SNHLY, CDR2 FYNNEI. The CDR3 nucleotides are TGTGCCAGCAGTGAAGCGCTTTGGGCCAGTGACTACGAGCAGTACTTC. It encodes CASSEALWASDYEQYF.

The chain uses TRBV12-5 and TRBJ2-1; 13 bases are shared with TRBD2. The CDR3 has 14 amino acids. Germline CDR1 LGHNT, CDR2 FRNRAP. V gave up 7 bases and J gave up 12 bases; unmatched junction bases: 9. The CDR3 is CASAPGTSGTGQFF. The CDR3, as DNA: TGTGCTAGTGCCCCCGGGACTAGCGGGACCGGGCAGTTCTTC. Variable domain in full (rest from reference TRBV12-5 and TRBJ2-1): DARVTQTPRHKVTEMGQEVTMRCQPILGHNTVFWYRQTMMQGLELLAYFRNRAPLDDSGMPKDRFSAEMPDATLATLKIQPSEPRDSAVYFCASAPGTSGTGQFFGPGTRLTVL.

At least ten counts were recorded for this clonotype. The chain combines TRBV7-2 with TRBJ1-5; no reliable D call. V gave up 1 base and J gave up 2 bases, with 9 bases separating them. The CDR3 covers 15 residues. CDR1 and CDR2 from the germline V gene are SGHTA and FQGNSA. CDR3 nucleotides: TGTGCCAGCAGCTTAGGTGGGAGTGGCAATCAGCCCCAGCATTTT. It yields the protein CASSLGGSGNQPQHF.

This clonotype was observed many times. The chain employs TRBV27 and TRBJ1-1, with 7 bases fitting TRBD1. The CDR3 is 15 amino acids. V lost 4 bases to trimming and J lost 1 base; unmatched junction nucleotides: 6. Germline V gene sequence: CDR1 MNHEY, CDR2 SMNVEV (reference sequence). This CDR3 reads CASSSTGRANTEAFF. CDR3 nucleotides: TGTGCCAGCAGTTCGACAGGGAGGGCGAACACTGAAGCTTTCTTT.

A few counts support this clonotype. The rearrangement links TRBV20-1 to TRBJ2-7; TRBD1 matches at 7 bases. Germline loops: CDR1 DFQATT, CDR2 SNEGSKA (reference sequence). The V and J ends lost 2 bases and 2 bases, in that order; junction bases with no gene match: 9. The CDR3 loop spans 15 amino acids. The CDR3 bases are TGCAGTGCTAGACTCCTGACAGGGCTACCCTACGAGCAGTACTTC. Protein: CSARLLTGLPYEQYF.

The chain has TRBV6-1 and TRBJ2-2, with D unclear. Germline V CDR1 and CDR2: MNHNS, SASEGT. The V end lost 7 bases, the J end lost 2 bases, and 11 bases lay between the germline ends. The CDR3 has 14 amino acids. The CDR3 loop reads CASNPGGNTGELFF. The CDR3 DNA sequence: TGTGCCAGCAACCCAGGCGGAAACACCGGGGAGCTGTTTTTT.

The gene calls are TRBV5-5 and TRBJ2-1, with 8 nucleotides matching TRBD2. The CDR3 length is 15 residues. Germline CDR1 reads SGHKS; CDR2 reads YYEKEE (reference sequence). Trimming at V came to 0 bases and at J to 3 bases, leaving 2 bases not matched to a gene. The CDR3 spells CASSLGLANYNEQFF. As DNA, the CDR3 is TGTGCCAGCAGCTTGGGACTAGCGAACTACAATGAGCAGTTCTTC.

There are many counts of this clonotype. The gene calls are TRBV7-9 and TRBJ2-5; 7 nucleotides match TRBD2. Trimming cost V 7 bases and J 1 base; bases outside gene matches: 9. Germline CDR1 is SEHNR and CDR2 is FQNEAQ (reference sequence). The CDR3 extends over 15 amino acids. This CDR3 reads CASIRTSSAQETQYF. The CDR3 region has the DNA TGTGCCAGCATCCGGACTAGTTCGGCCCAAGAGACCCAGTACTTC. Complete variable domain (other parts from reference TRBV7-9 and TRBJ2-5): DTGVSQNPRHKITKRGQNVTFRCDPISEHNRLYWYRQTLGQGPEFLTYFQNEAQLEKSRLLSDRFSAERPKGSFSTLEIQRTEQGDSAMYLCASIRTSSAQETQYFGPGTRLLVL.

This clonotype was counted many times. The chain has TRBV7-9 and TRBJ2-3; 7 bases line up with TRBD2. There are 14 residues in the CDR3. V shed 5 bases and J 3 bases; nucleotides not matched to a gene: 5. Germline loops: CDR1 SEHNR, CDR2 FQNEAQ (reference sequence). The CDR3 nucleotides are TGTGCCAGCAGCCCCGGACTAGTAACAGATACGCAGTATTTT. It codes for CASSPGLVTDTQYF.

This clonotype was picked up many times. The chain couples TRBV18 to TRBJ1-3; 8 nucleotides line up with TRBD1. CDR3 length: 16 amino acids. The germline CDR1 and CDR2 sequences are KGHSH and LQKENI. V lost 4 bases to trimming and J lost 0 bases; unmatched junction nucleotides: 5. CDR3 loop: CASSHRTGSSGNTIYF. The CDR3 DNA reads as TGTGCCAGCTCACATCGGACAGGGAGCTCTGGAAACACCATATATTTT. Full variable domain (missing parts from reference TRBV18 and TRBJ1-3): NAGVMQNPRHLVRRRGQEARLRCSPMKGHSHVYWYRQLPEEGLKFMVYLQKENIIDESGMPKERFSAEFPKEGPSILRIQQVVRGDSAAYFCASSHRTGSSGNTIYFGEGSWLTVV.

This clonotype was counted between two and nine times. This chain joins TRBV5-5 and TRBJ2-2, with 9 bases lining up with TRBD2. V lost 2 bases, J lost 6 bases, and 8 bases stayed unmatched. The CDR3 has 16 residues. The germline V gene encodes CDR1 SGHKS and CDR2 YYEKEE (reference sequence). CDR3 bases: TGTGCCAGCAGCTTAGGCACCGGGACTAGCCCCGGGGAGCTGTTTTTT. It translates to CASSLGTGTSPGELFF.

The chain has TRBV27 and TRBJ2-2; D gene uncertain. V shed 5 bases and J shed 1 base, with 8 bases lying between them. The germline V gene encodes CDR1 MNHEY and CDR2 SMNVEV (reference sequence). The CDR3 contains 14 residues. The CDR3 DNA reads TGTGCCAGCAGTGGCCAGCTGAACACCGGGGAGCTGTTTTTT. Amino acids: CASSGQLNTGELFF.

V usage is TRBV12-3 or TRBV12-4 and J usage is TRBJ2-1, with no clear D. With 5 bases removed from V and 5 bases from J, the gap between germline ends came to 13 bases. The CDR3 is made up of 14 amino acids. The CDR3 nucleotides are TGTGCCAGCAGTCGAGGCACGCGCCACAATGAGCAGTTCTTC. The encoded protein is CASSRGTRHNEQFF.

V gene TRBV29-1 combines with J gene TRBJ2-1; 9 bases match TRBD2. Germline assignment: CDR1 SQVTM and CDR2 ANQGSEA. The V gene end was trimmed by 7 bases and the J gene end by 6 bases; junction bases not matched to a gene: 7. The CDR3 sequence is 13 residues long. The CDR3: CSEAGLASNEQFF. The CDR3 bases are TGCAGCGAGGCGGGACTAGCAAGCAATGAGCAGTTCTTC.

This clonotype came up many times. The V and J genes are TRBV10-2 and TRBJ2-2; 12 bases are a match to TRBD2. The CDR3 is 19 amino acids. Germline CDR1 WSHSY, CDR2 SAAADI. V was pared by 6 bases and J by 0 bases, with 11 bases of the junction left unmatched. The CDR3 protein is CASSPRDGLAGPNTGELFF. CDR3 in DNA: TGCGCCAGCAGCCCCCGAGATGGACTAGCGGGACCGAACACCGGGGAGCTGTTTTTT.

This clonotype was counted many times. The chain carries TRBV12-5 and TRBJ2-3; weak D call: TRBD1 (6 bases). The V gene's germline CDR1 is LGHNT and CDR2 FRNRAP. This CDR3 region has 16 residues. Trimming shortened V by 0 bases and J by 4 bases, and 14 bases separated the two germline ends. DNA of the CDR3: TGTGCTAGTGGTTTGGTACTGGGGGCCGACGCAGATACGCAGTATTTT. Amino acids: CASGLVLGADADTQYF.

Regarding this clonotype: A much bigger clone sits one base away, suggesting this may be a read error. V usage is TRBV10-1 and J usage is TRBJ2-7, with 10 bases that match TRBD1. Germline CDR1 reads WNHNN; CDR2 reads SYGVQD (reference sequence). V was pared by 0 bases and J by 2 bases, with 1 base of the junction left unmatched. The CDR3 contains 15 residues. The CDR3 coding sequence is TGCGCCAGCAGTGAGTCCGGGACAGGGGCCTACGAGCAGTACTTC. This codes for CASSESGTGAYEQYF.